These 7 T cell receptor beta chains were all obtained from the same sample, sequenced in a study of T cell repertoires in cytomegalovirus infection. TCRdb independently ran MiXCR on the reads; one entry per CDR3 protein. The data hold more than 150,000 distinct CDR3 sequences, with roughly a quarter observed a single time. The material sequenced was PBMCs. Receptor source: a human donor in good health (CMV status not recorded). Some clones in this sample may be carry-over from other donors' samples.

This rearrangement joins TRBV7-3 to TRBJ2-7; D call uncertain. V lost 2 bases to trimming and J lost 2 bases, with 7 bases between them. The CDR3 spans 13 residues. Germline V gene sequence: CDR1 SGHTA, CDR2 FQGTGA. The CDR3, as DNA: TGTGCCAGCAGCTTAGTCGCGCCCTACGAGCAGTACTTC. Protein: CASSLVAPYEQYF.

This clonotype showed up many times. One end of the junction fails to match germline, which may point to a read error. The rearrangement uses TRBV7-2 and TRBJ1-2, with a weak D call TRBD1 (5 bases). This CDR3 contains 12 residues. Germline V gene data show CDR1 as SGHTA and CDR2 as FQGNSA. DNA for the CDR3: TGTGCCAGCAGCTTAGCAACCATGTGGGGCGCCTTC. Amino acids: CASSLATMWGAF.

This clonotype was recorded a few times. No DNA is shown, since the ends of the CDR3 on it are uncertain; the CDR3 is the one TCRdb lists. The chain recombines TRBV7-5 with TRBJ2-1; the D segment call TRBD2 is taken from the table without a DNA check. TRBV7-5 is shown as a pseudogene. From its first to its last residue, the CDR3 has 19 amino acids. The CDR3 protein is CISVPEARTSGRDNNEQFF.

In regard to this clonotype: This may arise from a read error, as a much more abundant clone is one base away. CDR3 amino acids: CANRAPGEAQPQHF. DNA for the CDR3: TGTGCCAACAGAGCCCCGGGGGAGGCTCAGCCCCAGCATTTT. This sequence joins TRBV6-2 or TRBV6-3 and TRBJ1-5; D is perhaps TRBD1 (5 bases). The CDR3 runs 14 residues. The germline V gene has CDR1 MNHEY and CDR2 SVGEGT. V lost 10 bases and J 6 bases, leaving 19 bases between the germline ends.

Worth noting for this clonotype: A read error may explain this, as a much larger clone is one base away. CDR3 amino acids: CASSLIPLRQGVNEKRFF. CDR3 in DNA: TGTGCCAGCAGCTTAATCCCGCTACGACAGGGGGTTAATGAAAAACGGTTTTTT. The V gene is TRBV7-2, the J gene TRBJ1-4; 9 nucleotides align to TRBD1. The germline V gene has CDR1 SGHTA and CDR2 FQGNSA. The CDR3 has 18 residues. Using reference TRBV7-2 and TRBJ1-4 for the parts outside the CDR3, the full variable domain is GAGVSQSPSNKVTEKGKDVELRCDPISGHTALYWYRQSLGQGLEFLIYFQGNSAPDKSGLPSDRFSAERTGGSVSTLTIQRTQQEDSAVYLCASSLIPLRQGVNEKRFFGSGTQLSVL.

This chain uses TRBV30 with TRBJ1-1; the D gene is possibly TRBD1 (5 bases). The V gene lost 5 bases and the J gene lost 2 bases, with 6 bases spanning the gap. The length of the CDR3 is 11 residues. Germline assignment: CDR1 GTSNPN and CDR2 SVGIG (reference sequence). CDR3 protein: CAWGANTEAFF. In nucleotides, the CDR3 is TGTGCCTGGGGGGCCAACACTGAAGCTTTCTTT.

The gene calls are TRBV12-3 or TRBV12-4 and TRBJ2-7; 16 bases agree with TRBD2. The CDR3 consists of 19 residues. The V segment lost 4 bases and the J segment 6 bases; nucleotides outside the gene matches: 15. The CDR3 DNA reads as TGTGCCAGCAGTTCGCACGGGACTAGCGGGAGGGCCACGGGTGGCGAGCAGTACTTC. It specifies CASSSHGTSGRATGGEQYF.